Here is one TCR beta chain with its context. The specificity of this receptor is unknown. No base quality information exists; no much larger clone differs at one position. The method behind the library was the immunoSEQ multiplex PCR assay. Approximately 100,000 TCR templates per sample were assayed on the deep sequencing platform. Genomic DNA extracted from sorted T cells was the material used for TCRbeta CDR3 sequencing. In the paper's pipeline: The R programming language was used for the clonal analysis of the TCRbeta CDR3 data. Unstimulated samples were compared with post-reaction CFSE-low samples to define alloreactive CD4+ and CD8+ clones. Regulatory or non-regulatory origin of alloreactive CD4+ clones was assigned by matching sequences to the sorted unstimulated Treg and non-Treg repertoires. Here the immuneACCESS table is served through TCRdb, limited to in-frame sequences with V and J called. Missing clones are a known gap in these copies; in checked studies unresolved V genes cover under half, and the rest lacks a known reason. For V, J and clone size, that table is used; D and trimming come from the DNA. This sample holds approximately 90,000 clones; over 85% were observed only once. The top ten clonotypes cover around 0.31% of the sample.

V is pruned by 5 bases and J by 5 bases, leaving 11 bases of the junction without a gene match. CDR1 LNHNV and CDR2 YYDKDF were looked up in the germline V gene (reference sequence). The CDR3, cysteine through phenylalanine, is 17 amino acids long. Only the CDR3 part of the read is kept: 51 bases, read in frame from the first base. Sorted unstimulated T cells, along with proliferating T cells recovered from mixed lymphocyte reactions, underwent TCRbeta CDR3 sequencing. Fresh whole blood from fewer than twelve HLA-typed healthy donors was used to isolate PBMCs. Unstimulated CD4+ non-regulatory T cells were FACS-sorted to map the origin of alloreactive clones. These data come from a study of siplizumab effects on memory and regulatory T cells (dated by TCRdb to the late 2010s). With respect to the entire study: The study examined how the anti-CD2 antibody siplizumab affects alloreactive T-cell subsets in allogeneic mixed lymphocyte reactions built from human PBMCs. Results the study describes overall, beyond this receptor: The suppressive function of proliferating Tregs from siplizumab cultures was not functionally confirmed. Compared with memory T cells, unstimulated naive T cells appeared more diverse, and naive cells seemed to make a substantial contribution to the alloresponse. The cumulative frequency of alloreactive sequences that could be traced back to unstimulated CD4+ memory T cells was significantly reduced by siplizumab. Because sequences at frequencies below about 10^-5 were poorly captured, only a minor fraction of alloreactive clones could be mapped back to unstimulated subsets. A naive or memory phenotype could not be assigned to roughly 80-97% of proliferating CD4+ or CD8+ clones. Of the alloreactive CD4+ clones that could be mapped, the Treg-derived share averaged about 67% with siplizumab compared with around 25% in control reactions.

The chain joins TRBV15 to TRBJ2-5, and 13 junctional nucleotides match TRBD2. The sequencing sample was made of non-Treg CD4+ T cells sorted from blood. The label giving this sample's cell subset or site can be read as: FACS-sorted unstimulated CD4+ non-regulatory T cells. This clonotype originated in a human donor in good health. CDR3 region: CATSYRTSGRARETQYF. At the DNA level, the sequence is TGTGCCACCAGCTATCGTACTAGCGGGAGGGCCAGGGAGACCCAGTACTTC.